The following is a T cell receptor (beta chain) sequence with its context. Its antigen is still unknown. This sample is drawn from a study of identical twins. Study-wide findings and caveats: Out-of-frame TCR alpha sharing observed in monozygotic twins exceeded model estimates.

A single record per CDR3 protein comes from TCRdb applying MiXCR to the 5' RACE reads. The sample has fewer than 900,000 distinct CDR3 sequences; around 20% are singletons. V lost 3 bases, J lost 1 base, and 5 bases stayed unmatched. CDR1 is LGHDT, CDR2 YNNKEL, per germline (reference sequence). The CDR3 extends over 16 amino acids. The data were also submitted as part of a second study, on T cells expressing NK-cell markers. That source reports: HCMV specificity was not established for the expanded NKG2C+ T cell clones.

The sequence was collected from a woman between 18 and 29 years old in good health. V usage is TRBV3-1 and J usage is TRBJ2-2; 7 nucleotides agree with TRBD2. The sample comprised PBMCs. Here the CDR3 reads CASSQVLAVNTGELFF. The DNA of the CDR3 is TGTGCCAGCAGCCAGGTTCTAGCGGTGAACACCGGGGAGCTGTTTTTT.